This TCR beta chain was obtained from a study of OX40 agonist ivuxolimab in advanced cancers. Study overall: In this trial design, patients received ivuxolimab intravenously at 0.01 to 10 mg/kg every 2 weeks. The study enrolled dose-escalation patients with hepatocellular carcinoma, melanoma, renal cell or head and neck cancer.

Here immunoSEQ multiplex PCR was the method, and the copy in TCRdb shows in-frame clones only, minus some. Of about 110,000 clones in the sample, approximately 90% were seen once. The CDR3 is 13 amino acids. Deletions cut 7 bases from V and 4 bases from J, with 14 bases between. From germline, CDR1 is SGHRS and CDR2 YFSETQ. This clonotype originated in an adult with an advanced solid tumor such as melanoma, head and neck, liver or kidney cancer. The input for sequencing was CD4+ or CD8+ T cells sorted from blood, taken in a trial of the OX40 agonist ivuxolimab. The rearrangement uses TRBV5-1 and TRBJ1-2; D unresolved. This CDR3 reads CASAPGGSYGYTF. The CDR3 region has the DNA TGCGCCAGCGCCCCGGGCGGTTCCTATGGCTACACCTTC.